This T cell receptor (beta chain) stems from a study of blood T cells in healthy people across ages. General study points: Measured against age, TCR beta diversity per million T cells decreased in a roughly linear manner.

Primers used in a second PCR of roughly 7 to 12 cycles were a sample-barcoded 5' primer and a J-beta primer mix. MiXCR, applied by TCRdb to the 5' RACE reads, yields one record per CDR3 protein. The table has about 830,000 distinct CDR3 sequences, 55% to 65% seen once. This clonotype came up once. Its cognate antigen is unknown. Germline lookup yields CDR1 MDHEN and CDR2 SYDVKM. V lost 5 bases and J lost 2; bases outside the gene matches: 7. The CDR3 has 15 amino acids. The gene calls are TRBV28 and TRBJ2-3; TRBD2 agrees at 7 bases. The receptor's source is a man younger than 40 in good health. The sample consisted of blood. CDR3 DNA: TGTGCCAGCAGTACTAGGGAGGGTTTCACAGATACGCAGTATTTT. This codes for CASSTREGFTDTQYF.